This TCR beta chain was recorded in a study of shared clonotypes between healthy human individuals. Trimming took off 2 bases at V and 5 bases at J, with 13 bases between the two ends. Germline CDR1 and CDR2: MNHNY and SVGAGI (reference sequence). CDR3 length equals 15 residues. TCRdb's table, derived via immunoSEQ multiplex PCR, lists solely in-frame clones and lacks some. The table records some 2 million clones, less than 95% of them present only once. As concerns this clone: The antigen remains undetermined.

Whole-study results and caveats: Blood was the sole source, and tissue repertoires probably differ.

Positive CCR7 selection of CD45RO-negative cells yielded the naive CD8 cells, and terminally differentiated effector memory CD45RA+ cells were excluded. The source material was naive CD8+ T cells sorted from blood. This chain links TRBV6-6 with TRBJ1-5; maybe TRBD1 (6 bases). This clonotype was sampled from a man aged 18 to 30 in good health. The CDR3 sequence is CASSYLGGADQPQHF. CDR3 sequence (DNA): TGTGCCAGCAGTTACCTTGGGGGGGCGGATCAGCCCCAGCATTTT.